Following are 24 T cell receptor beta chains from one sample sequenced in a study of cytomegalovirus exposure and HLA in healthy donors. 13 Jbeta primers and 60 Vbeta primers were used for the PCR. Method: immunoSEQ multiplex PCR; TCRdb's copy keeps in-frame clones and lacks some. This table holds about 190,000 clones, approximately 70% found once. Sequenced sample: PBMCs. All receptors come from a woman in her 30s in good health and CMV-seronegative.

This chain connects TRBV5-1 to TRBJ2-1; tentatively, D is TRBD1 (5 bases). Between the trimmed V and J ends, which lost 0 bases and 6 bases, there was a span of 13 bases. CDR3 length: 15 residues. CDR1 is SGHRS and CDR2 is YFSETQ in the germline V gene. The CDR3 coding sequence is TGCGCCAGCAGCTTGGAACAGGCCTTTATCAATGAGCAGTTCTTC. Amino acid sequence: CASSLEQAFINEQFF.

The chain recombines TRBV9 with TRBJ1-1; the D is unclear. The CDR3 contains 16 residues. Germline lookup yields CDR1 SGDLS and CDR2 YYNGEE. The germline V and J ends were trimmed by 3 bases and 1 base, with 16 bases remaining between them. The chain's CDR3 is CASSATPFAGNTEAFF. The CDR3 DNA reads TGTGCCAGCAGCGCCACACCCTTCGCAGGGAACACTGAAGCTTTCTTT.

The chain joins TRBV15 to TRBJ1-1, with a tentative D call TRBD1 (5 bases). CDR3 size: 13 residues. V lost 5 bases and J 3 bases, leaving 10 bases between the germline ends. Germline CDR1 LNHNV, CDR2 YYDKDF (reference sequence). The CDR3 here is CATSGGYYTEAFF. CDR3 sequence (DNA): TGTGCCACCAGCGGGGGGTATTACACTGAAGCTTTCTTT.

V gene TRBV14 combines with J gene TRBJ2-5, with 8 bases lining up with TRBD2. Germline V CDR1 and CDR2: SGHDN, FVKESK. The CDR3 covers 18 residues. The trim removed 0 bases at V and 2 bases at J, leaving 11 bases unmatched. The CDR3 spells CASSQDVISGSLQETQYF. The CDR3 coding sequence is TGTGCCAGCAGCCAAGATGTCATAAGCGGGAGTTTGCAAGAGACCCAGTACTTC.

The V gene is TRBV9, the J gene TRBJ1-5; 9 positions agree with TRBD1. This CDR3 contains 16 residues. Trimming removed 2 bases from V and 4 bases from J; junction bases left unmatched: 7. Germline V gene lookup returns CDR1 SGDLS and CDR2 YYNGEE. CDR3 DNA sequence: TGTGCCAGCAGCGTGAGGGGGACAGGGTGGAATCAGCCCCAGCATTTT. This gives the protein CASSVRGTGWNQPQHF. Supplemented by reference TRBV9 and TRBJ1-5, the full variable domain reads DSGVTQTPKHLITATGQRVTLRCSPRSGDLSVYWYQQSLDQGLQFLIQYYNGEERAKGNILERFSAQQFPDLHSELNLSSLELGDSALYFCASSVRGTGWNQPQHFGDGTRLSIL.

This chain joins TRBV19 and TRBJ2-5, with TRBD2 matching 7 bases. The CDR3 contains 15 residues. Germline CDR1 LNHDA, CDR2 SQIVND (reference sequence). V trimming: 7 bases; J trimming: 1 base; junction bases outside the gene matches: 9. Here the CDR3 reads CASTRAGDLQETQYF. The DNA of the CDR3 is TGTGCCAGTACCCGGGCGGGAGACCTCCAAGAGACCCAGTACTTC.

Regarding this clone: The sample has other DNA sequences that encode this CDR3 too. The V call is TRBV7-9, the J call TRBJ2-7; TRBD2 might be the D (6 bases). V was cut by 6 bases and J by 0 bases, with 12 bases left in between. The V gene's germline CDR1 is SEHNR and CDR2 FQNEAQ (reference sequence). The CDR3 is made up of 14 amino acids. CDR3 region: CASSRGTSSYEQYF. The CDR3 region has the DNA TGTGCCAGCAGTCGGGGGACGAGCTCCTACGAGCAGTACTTC.

This chain joins TRBV10-3 and TRBJ1-6; 10 nucleotides align to TRBD1. The CDR3 loop spans 14 amino acids. Germline CDR1 and CDR2: ENHRY and SYGVKD. The V segment lost 6 bases and the J segment 8 bases; nucleotides outside the gene matches: 4. CDR3 sequence (DNA): TGTGCCATCAGGGGGGACAGGGGCCATTCACCCCTCCACTTT. It codes for CAIRGDRGHSPLHF.

The chain combines TRBV18 with TRBJ2-1; D perhaps matches TRBD2 (5 bases). This CDR3 has 13 residues. Trimming took 0 bases from V and 8 from J, leaving 8 bases between them. Germline CDR1 is KGHSH and CDR2 is LQKENI. CDR3 protein: CASSPPSGDEQFF. The CDR3 DNA sequence: TGTGCCAGCTCACCACCTTCCGGGGATGAGCAGTTCTTC.

This clone was counted only a few times. Other nucleotide sequences from this sample produce the same CDR3. The V and J genes are TRBV19 and TRBJ2-7, with 12 bases that match TRBD2. V gave up 5 bases and J gave up 0 bases; unmatched junction bases: 2. The CDR3 has 15 residues. CDR1 LNHDA and CDR2 SQIVND come from the germline V gene (reference sequence). The CDR3 nucleotides read TGTGCCAGTAGTCCGACTAGCGGGAGCTCCTACGAGCAGTACTTC. This encodes CASSPTSGSSYEQYF.

The genes are TRBV2 and TRBJ1-2; a possible D gene is TRBD1 (5 bases). Germline loops: CDR1 SNHLY, CDR2 FYNNEI. Trimming removed 0 bases at V and 4 bases at J, with 18 bases between. There are 17 residues in the CDR3. The CDR3 loop is CASSEASRGVLGYGYTF. For the CDR3, the DNA is TGTGCCAGCAGTGAAGCGAGTCGGGGGGTTTTGGGCTATGGCTACACCTTC.

The chain has TRBV10-1 and TRBJ2-5; unclear D gene. V lost 4 bases and J 1 base, leaving 10 bases between the germline ends. The CDR3 runs to 14 residues. CDR1 WNHNN and CDR2 SYGVQD come from the germline V gene (reference sequence). As DNA, the CDR3 is TGCGCCAGCAGTGTTAGTCCTGGCCAAGAGACCCAGTACTTC. Encoded protein: CASSVSPGQETQYF.

V gene TRBV6-1 combines with J gene TRBJ2-7; TRBD2 matches 12 bases. The CDR3 has 17 residues. With V trimmed by 2 bases and J by 4 bases, 9 bases remained unmatched. Per the germline V gene, CDR1 is MNHNS and CDR2 is SASEGT. CDR3 amino acids: CASSEWTSGTLNYEQYF. For the CDR3, the DNA is TGTGCCAGCAGTGAATGGACTAGCGGGACCCTTAATTACGAGCAGTACTTC.

The genes are TRBV27 and TRBJ2-1; D is possibly TRBD2 (5 bases). Germline V gene lookup returns CDR1 MNHEY and CDR2 SMNVEV (reference sequence). V lost 2 bases and J 8 bases, leaving 13 bases between the germline ends. There are 14 residues in the CDR3. The CDR3 sequence is CASSLTTSFDEQFF. In DNA form, the CDR3 reads TGTGCCAGCAGTTTAACCACTAGTTTTGATGAGCAGTTCTTC.

The genes are TRBV7-2 and TRBJ1-6, with no clear D. Germline-derived CDR1 and CDR2 are SGHTA and FQGNSA. The CDR3 totals 16 residues. V dropped 0 bases and J dropped 2 bases, with 8 bases sitting between them. CDR3 DNA sequence: TGTGCCAGCAGCTTAGCGTCCGGGGCCTATAATTCACCCCTCCACTTT. Residues: CASSLASGAYNSPLHF.

The gene calls are TRBV27 and TRBJ1-2; D possibly corresponds to TRBD1 (5 bases). Germline lookup yields CDR1 MNHEY and CDR2 SMNVEV (reference sequence). V was trimmed by 4 bases and J by 0 bases, leaving 15 bases between them. The CDR3 spans 16 residues. The CDR3 DNA sequence: TGTGCCAGCAGTTCACGTCTTAGGGGTCCTAACTATGGCTACACCTTC. Protein sequence: CASSSRLRGPNYGYTF.

The V gene is TRBV11-3, the J gene TRBJ2-5; TRBD1 might be the D (6 bases). V gave up 4 bases and J gave up 6 bases, with 15 bases separating them. The germline V gene has CDR1 SGHNT and CDR2 YENEEA. The CDR3 runs 14 residues. The CDR3 region is CASSSGRGRKTQYF. The CDR3 DNA reads as TGTGCCAGCAGCTCGGGCAGGGGTAGAAAGACCCAGTACTTC.

The chain uses TRBV5-1 and TRBJ2-7; the D gene is possibly TRBD2 (6 bases). With 4 bases removed from V and 1 base from J, the gap between germline ends came to 18 bases. Per the germline V gene, CDR1 is SGHRS and CDR2 is YFSETQ. This CDR3 has 16 residues. DNA of the CDR3: TGCGCCAGCAGCCCGGCAGGAGGGTCCTTATCCTACGAGCAGTACTTC. This sequence encodes CASSPAGGSLSYEQYF.

This chain joins TRBV5-6 and TRBJ2-3, with TRBD2 matching over 9 bases. V lost 4 bases, J lost 1 base, and 4 bases stayed unmatched. Germline loops: CDR1 SGHDT, CDR2 YYEEEE. The CDR3 extends over 15 amino acids. In nucleotides, the CDR3 is TGTGCCAGCAGCGTGACTAGCGGAGGCACAGATACGCAGTATTTT. This encodes CASSVTSGGTDTQYF.

This clone was detected once. V gene TRBV7-2 combines with J gene TRBJ2-1, with 9 bases matching TRBD2. This CDR3 region has 16 residues. With 5 bases clipped from V and 4 bases from J, the junction kept 9 bases outside the gene matches. Per germline, CDR1 SGHTA and CDR2 FQGNSA. The CDR3 bases are TGTGCCAGCAGCCTCCGACGACTAGCGGCTTACAATGAGCAGTTCTTC. It codes for CASSLRRLAAYNEQFF.

The CDR3 coding sequence is TGTGCCAGCAGCCGAACCCGAGACAGGCCGAACAATGAGCAGTTCTTC. Translated: CASSRTRDRPNNEQFF. The chain joins TRBV7-8 to TRBJ2-1; D is perhaps TRBD1 (6 bases). The CDR3 length is 16 residues. Germline V gene lookup returns CDR1 SGHVS and CDR2 FQNEAQ. Trimming removed 5 bases from V and 5 bases from J, with 19 bases in between.

The chain uses TRBV27 and TRBJ2-7, with D uncertain. The CDR3 is 15 residues long. V lost 6 bases and J lost 3, with 18 bases in between. From germline, CDR1 is MNHEY and CDR2 SMNVEV (reference sequence). Written as DNA, the CDR3 is TGTGCCAGCAGCCCTATTTTTTCCCTCGGCTACGAGCAGTACTTC. Protein: CASSPIFSLGYEQYF.

The chain links TRBV29-1 to TRBJ2-7; D may be TRBD1 (6 bases). V lost 6 bases and J 4 bases, leaving 16 bases between the germline ends. Germline values: CDR1 SQVTM, CDR2 ANQGSEA. This CDR3 has 13 amino acids. The CDR3 DNA reads TGCAGCGTGGGCCCCCAGGGGAGATACGAGCAGTACTTC. Its protein product is CSVGPQGRYEQYF.

The chain links TRBV5-5 to TRBJ1-5; D may be TRBD1 (6 bases). Germline lookup yields CDR1 SGHKS and CDR2 YYEKEE (reference sequence). The length of the CDR3 is 16 residues. Trimming removed 0 bases at V and 1 base at J, with 11 bases between. CDR3 loop: CASSLGGGTSNQPQHF. CDR3 bases: TGTGCCAGCAGCTTGGGAGGGGGTACAAGCAATCAGCCCCAGCATTTT.